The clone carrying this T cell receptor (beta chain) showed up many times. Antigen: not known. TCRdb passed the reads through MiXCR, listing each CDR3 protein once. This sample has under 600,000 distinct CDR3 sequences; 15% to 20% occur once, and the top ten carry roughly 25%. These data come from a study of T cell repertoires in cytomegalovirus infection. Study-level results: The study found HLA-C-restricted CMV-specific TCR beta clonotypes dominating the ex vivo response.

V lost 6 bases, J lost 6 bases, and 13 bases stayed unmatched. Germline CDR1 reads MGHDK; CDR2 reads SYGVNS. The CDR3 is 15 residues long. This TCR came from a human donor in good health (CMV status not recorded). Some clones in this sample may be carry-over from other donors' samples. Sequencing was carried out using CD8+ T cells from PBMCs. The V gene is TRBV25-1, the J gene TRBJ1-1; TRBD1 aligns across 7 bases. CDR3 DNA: TGTGCCAGCAGCGACAGGGCGAAGGACGTGCCTGAAGCTTTCTTT. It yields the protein CASSDRAKDVPEAFF.